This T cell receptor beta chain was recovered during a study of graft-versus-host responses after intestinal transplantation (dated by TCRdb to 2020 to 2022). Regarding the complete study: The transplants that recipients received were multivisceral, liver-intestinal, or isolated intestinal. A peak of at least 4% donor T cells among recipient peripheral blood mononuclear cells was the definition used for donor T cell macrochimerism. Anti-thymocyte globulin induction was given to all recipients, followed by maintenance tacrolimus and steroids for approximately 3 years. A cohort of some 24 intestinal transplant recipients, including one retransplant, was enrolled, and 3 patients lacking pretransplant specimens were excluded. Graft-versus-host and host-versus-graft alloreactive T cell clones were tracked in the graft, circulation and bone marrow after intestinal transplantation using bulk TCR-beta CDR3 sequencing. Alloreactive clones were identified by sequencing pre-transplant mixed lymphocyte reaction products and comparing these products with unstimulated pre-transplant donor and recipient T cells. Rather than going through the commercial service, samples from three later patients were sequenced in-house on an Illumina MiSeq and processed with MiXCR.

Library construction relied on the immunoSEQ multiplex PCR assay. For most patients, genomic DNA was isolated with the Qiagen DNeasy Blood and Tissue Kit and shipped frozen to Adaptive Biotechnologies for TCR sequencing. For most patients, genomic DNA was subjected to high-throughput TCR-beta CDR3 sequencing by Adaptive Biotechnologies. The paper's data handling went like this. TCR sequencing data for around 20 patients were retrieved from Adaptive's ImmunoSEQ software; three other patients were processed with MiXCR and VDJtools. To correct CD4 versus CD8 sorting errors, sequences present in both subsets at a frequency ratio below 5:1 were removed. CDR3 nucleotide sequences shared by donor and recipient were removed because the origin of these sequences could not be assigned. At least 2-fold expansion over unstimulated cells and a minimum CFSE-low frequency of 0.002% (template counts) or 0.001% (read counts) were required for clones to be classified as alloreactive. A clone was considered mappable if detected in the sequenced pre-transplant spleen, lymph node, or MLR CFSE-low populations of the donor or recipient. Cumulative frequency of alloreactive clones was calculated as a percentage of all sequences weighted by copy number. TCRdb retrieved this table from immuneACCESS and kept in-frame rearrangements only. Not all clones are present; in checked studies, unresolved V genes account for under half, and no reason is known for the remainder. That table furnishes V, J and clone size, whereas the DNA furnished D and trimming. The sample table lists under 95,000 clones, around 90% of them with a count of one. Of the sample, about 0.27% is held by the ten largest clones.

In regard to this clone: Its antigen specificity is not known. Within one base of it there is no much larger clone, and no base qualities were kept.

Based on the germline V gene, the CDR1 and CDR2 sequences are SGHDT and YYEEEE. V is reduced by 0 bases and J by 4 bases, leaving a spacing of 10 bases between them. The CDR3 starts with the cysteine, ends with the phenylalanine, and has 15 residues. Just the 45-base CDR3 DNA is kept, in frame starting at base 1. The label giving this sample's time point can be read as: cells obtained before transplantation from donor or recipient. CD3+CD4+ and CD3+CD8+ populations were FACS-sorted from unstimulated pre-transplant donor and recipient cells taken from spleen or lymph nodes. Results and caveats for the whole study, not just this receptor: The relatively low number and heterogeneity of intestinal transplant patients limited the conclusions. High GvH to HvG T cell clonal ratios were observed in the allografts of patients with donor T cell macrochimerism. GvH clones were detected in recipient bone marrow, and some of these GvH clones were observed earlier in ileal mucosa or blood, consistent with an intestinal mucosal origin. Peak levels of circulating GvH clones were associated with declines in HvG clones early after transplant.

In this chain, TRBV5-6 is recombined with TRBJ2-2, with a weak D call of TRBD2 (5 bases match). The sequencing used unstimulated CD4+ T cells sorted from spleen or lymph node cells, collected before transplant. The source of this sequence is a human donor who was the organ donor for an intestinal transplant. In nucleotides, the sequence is TGTGCCAGCAGCTTGGTCGGGGTAGGCACCGGGGAGCTGTTTTTT. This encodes CASSLVGVGTGELFF.